Here is one T cell receptor beta chain with its context. Antigen: not known. Via template switching, UMIs carrying a 6-nucleotide sample barcode were introduced. TCRdb reanalyzed the 5' RACE reads, giving one entry per CDR3 protein sequence and no DNA. The sample holds some 190,000 distinct CDR3 sequences. The data originate from a study of monozygotic twins with inflammatory bowel disease. Study-wide points: Healthy twins shared more clonotypes with others than IBD patients, most markedly active ones. No separation of different T cell subtypes was possible.

The CDR3 runs to 15 residues. Germline values: CDR1 DFQATT, CDR2 SNEGSKA (reference sequence). The source is a human donor with ulcerative colitis or Crohn's disease, or a healthy co-twin of an affected twin (not recorded which). The chain is built from TRBV20-1 and TRBJ2-1; there is no DNA to check the TCRdb D call of TRBD1. Sequencing was carried out using blood. CDR3 in amino acids: CSARVLTLQAGPAVF.